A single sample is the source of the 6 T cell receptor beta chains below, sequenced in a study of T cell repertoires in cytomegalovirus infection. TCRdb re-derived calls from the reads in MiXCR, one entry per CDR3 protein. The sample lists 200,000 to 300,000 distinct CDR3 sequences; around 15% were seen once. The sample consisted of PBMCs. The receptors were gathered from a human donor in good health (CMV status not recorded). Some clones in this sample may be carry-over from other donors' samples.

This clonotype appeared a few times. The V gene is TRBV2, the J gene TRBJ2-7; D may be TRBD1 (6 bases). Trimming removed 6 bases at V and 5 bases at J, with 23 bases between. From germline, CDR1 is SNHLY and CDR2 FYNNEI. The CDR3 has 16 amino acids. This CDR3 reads CASRDNDRYSDHEQYF. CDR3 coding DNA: TGTGCCAGCAGAGACAACGACAGGTATTCGGACCACGAGCAGTACTTC.

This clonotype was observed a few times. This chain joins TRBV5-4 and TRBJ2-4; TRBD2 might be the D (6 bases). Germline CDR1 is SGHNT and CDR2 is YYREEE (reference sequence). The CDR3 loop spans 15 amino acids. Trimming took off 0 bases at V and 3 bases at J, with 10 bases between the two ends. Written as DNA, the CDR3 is TGTGCCAGCAGCTTGGGGGGGGTGGACAAAAACATTCAGTACTTC. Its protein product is CASSLGGVDKNIQYF.

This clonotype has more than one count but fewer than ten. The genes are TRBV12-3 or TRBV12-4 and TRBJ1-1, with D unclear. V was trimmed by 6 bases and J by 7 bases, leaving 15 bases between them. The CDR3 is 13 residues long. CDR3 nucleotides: TGTGCCAGCAGCCCGACCCCCAGAGGTGAAGCTTTCTTT. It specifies CASSPTPRGEAFF.

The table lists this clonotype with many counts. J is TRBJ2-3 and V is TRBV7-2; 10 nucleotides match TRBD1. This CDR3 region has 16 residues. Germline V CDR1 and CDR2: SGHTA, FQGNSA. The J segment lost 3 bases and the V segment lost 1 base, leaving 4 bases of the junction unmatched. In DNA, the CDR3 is TGTGCCAGCAGCTTAGACGGACAGGGGGGTACAGATACGCAGTATTTT. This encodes CASSLDGQGGTDTQYF.

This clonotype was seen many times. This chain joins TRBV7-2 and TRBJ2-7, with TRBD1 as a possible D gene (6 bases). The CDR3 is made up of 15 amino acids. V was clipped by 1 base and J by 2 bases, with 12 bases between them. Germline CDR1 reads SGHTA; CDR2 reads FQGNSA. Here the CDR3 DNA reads TGTGCCAGCAGCTTAGTCTCAGGGGCAGCCTACGAGCAGTACTTC. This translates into CASSLVSGAAYEQYF.

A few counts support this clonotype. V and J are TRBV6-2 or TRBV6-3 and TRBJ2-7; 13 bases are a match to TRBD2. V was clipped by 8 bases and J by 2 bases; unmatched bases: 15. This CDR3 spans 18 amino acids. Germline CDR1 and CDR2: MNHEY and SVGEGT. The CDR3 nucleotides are TGTGCCAGCTGTCCCTTGGGACTAGCGGGGACTTCGCCCTACGAGCAGTACTTC. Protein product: CASCPLGLAGTSPYEQYF.